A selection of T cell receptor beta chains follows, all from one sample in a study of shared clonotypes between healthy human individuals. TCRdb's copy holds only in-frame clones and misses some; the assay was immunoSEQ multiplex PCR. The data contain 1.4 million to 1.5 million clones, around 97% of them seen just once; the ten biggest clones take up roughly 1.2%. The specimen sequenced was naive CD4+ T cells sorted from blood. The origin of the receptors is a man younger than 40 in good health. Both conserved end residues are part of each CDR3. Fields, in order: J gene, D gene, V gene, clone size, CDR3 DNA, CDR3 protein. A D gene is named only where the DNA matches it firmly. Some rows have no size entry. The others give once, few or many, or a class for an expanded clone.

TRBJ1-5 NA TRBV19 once TGTGCCAGTAGTATAGCGGGGGCTTACCAGCATTTT CASSIAGAYQHF
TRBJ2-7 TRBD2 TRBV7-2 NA TGTGCCAGCACCAGACTAGCGGGAGGGGGCTACGAGCAGTACTTC CASTRLAGGGYEQYF
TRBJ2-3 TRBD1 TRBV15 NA TGTGCCACCAGCCCCAGGGGGCTTAGTACAGATACGCAGTATTTT CATSPRGLSTDTQYF
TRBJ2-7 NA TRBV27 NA TGTGCCAGCACTAATAGATATACCTACGAGCAGTACTTC CASTNRYTYEQYF
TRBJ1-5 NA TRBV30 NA TGTGCCTGGAGTGTTACAGGGATCAGCAATCAGCCCCAGCATTTT CAWSVTGISNQPQHF
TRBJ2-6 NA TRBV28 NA TGTGCCAGCAGTTTATCGACCGACTCCAGGGGAGTCAACGTCCTGACTTTC CASSLSTDSRGVNVLTF
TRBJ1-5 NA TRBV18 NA TGTGCCAGCTCACCGCGGGCCTCGTGGGGGGGTAGCAATCAGCCCCAGCATTTT CASSPRASWGGSNQPQHF
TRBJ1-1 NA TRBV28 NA TGTGCCAGCAGTTTATTCGGGGGGTTCGGTATCGGGAACACTGAAGCTTTCTTT CASSLFGGFGIGNTEAFF
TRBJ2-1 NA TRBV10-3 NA TGTGCCATCAGTGAAAACAATGAGCAGTTCTTC CAISENNEQFF
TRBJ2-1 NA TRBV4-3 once TGCGCCAACCCGGCCCCGGTATTCAATGAGCAGTTCTTC CANPAPVFNEQFF
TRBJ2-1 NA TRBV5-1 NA TGCGCCAGCAGCCTTCAGGCGAGGGCTATAGGCACTGAGCAGTTCTTC CASSLQARAIGTEQFF
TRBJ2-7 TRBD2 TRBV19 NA TGTGCCAGTAGTGTACTAGCGGGGTTCTCCTACGAGCAGTACTTC CASSVLAGFSYEQYF
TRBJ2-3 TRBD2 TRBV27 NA TGTGCCAGCAGTCTCCGACTACTCGGGAGGGATACGCAGTATTTT CASSLRLLGRDTQYF
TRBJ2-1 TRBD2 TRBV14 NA TGTGCCAGCAGCCAAATTAGCGGGTGGAACAATGAGCAGTTCTTC CASSQISGWNNEQFF
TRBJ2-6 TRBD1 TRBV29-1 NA TGCAGCGTTATCGGGACAGCCGGGGCCAACGTCCTGACTTTC CSVIGTAGANVLTF
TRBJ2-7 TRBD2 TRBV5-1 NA TGCGCCAGCAGCCCGGGAGGTAGCTACGAGCAGTACTTC CASSPGGSYEQYF
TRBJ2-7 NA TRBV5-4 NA TGTGCCAGCAGCCTACCGGGGGCCGGTTTCTACGAGCAGTACTTC CASSLPGAGFYEQYF
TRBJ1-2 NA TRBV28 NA TGTGCCAGCAGTTTATGGGCCGGGGCAGGGACAAACTATGGCTACACCTTC CASSLWAGAGTNYGYTF
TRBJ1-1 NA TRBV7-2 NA TGTGCCAGCAGCTTAGTCCAGAACACTGAAGCTTTCTTT CASSLVQNTEAFF
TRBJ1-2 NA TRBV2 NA TGTGCCAGCAGTGCCGCATCAGGGTTGGGCTACACCTTC CASSAASGLGYTF
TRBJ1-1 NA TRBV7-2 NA TGTGCCAGCAGCTTAGGCCGTGGCCGCAGGGGGAACACTGAAGCTTTCTTT CASSLGRGRRGNTEAFF
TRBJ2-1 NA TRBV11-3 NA TGTGCCAGCAGCCGGGGACCTAATGAGCAGTTCTTC CASSRGPNEQFF
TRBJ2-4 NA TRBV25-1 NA TGTGCCAGCAGTGAACGACCGCTGGCCAAAAACATTCAGTACTTC CASSERPLAKNIQYF
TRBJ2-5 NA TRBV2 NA TGTGCCGGCGTTGGCCCGTTGGCCAGTGAAGAGACCCAGTACTTC CAGVGPLASEETQYF
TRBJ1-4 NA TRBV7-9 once TGTGCCAGCAGCGCACAGGATTTTAATGAAAAACTGTTTTTT CASSAQDFNEKLFF
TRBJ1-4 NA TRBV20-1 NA TGCAGTGCTTCAGGGGAGAACCGGTTTTTT CSASGENRFF
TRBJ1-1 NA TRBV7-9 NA TGTGCCAGCAGCTTAGCGTCCGGACGACGTACTGAAGCTTTCTTT CASSLASGRRTEAFF
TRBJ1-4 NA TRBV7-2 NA TGTGCCAGCAGCTTATTTGGAGCAACTAATGAAAAACTGTTTTTT CASSLFGATNEKLFF
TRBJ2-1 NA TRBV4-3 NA TGCGCCAGCAGCCAAGCCGCAATGGCGTTTGACAATGAGCAGTTCTTC CASSQAAMAFDNEQFF
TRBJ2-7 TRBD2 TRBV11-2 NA TGTGCCAGCAGCCAACCCATAGCGGGAGGGACCTACGAGCAGTACTTC CASSQPIAGGTYEQYF
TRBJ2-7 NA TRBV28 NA TGTGCCAGCAGAGTGACGGAGAGCTACGAGCAGTACTTC CASRVTESYEQYF
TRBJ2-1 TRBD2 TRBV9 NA TGTGCCAGCAGCGGCCCAGGCGGGAGACATAATGAGCAGTTCTTC CASSGPGGRHNEQFF
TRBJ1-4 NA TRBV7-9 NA TGTGCCAGCAGCTTAGCGCGGGATTCAACTAATGAAAAACTGTTTTTT CASSLARDSTNEKLFF
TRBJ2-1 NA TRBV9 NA TGTGCCAGCAGCGTCCAGACACTTTACAATGAGCAGTTCTTC CASSVQTLYNEQFF
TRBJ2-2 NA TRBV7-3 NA TGTGCCAGCAGCCCTTCGACTGGATCCCGGGAGCTGTTTTTT CASSPSTGSRELFF
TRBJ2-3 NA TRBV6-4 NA TGTGCCAGCAGCCTTACTACGACGGGCACAGATACGCAGTATTTT CASSLTTTGTDTQYF
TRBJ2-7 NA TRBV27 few TGTGCCAGCAGTTTTACGACAGCGTACGAGCAGTACTTC CASSFTTAYEQYF
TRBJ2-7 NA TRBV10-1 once TGCGCCAGCAGTGAGGTCGGGGTCTACGAGCAGTACTTC CASSEVGVYEQYF
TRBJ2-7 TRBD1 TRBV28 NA TGTGCCAGCAGTTTCTTTGACAGGGATAGGTACGAGCAGTACTTC CASSFFDRDRYEQYF
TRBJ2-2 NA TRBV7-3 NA TGTGCCAGCAGCCCAGGGGGGGCGAACGGGGAGCTGTTTTTT CASSPGGANGELFF
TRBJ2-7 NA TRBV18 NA TGTGCCAGCTCACCTAGCGTTTACGAGCAGTACTTC CASSPSVYEQYF
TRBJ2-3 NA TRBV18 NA TGTGCCAGCTCACGAATGGAGGGCCTTACAGATACGCAGTATTTT CASSRMEGLTDTQYF